The T cell receptor beta chain described here comes from a study of T-cell reconstitution after alpha-beta-depleted transplantation in children. Trimming removed 4 bases at V and 0 bases at J, with 7 bases between. From germline, CDR1 is SNHLY and CDR2 FYNNEI. CDR3 length equals 15 residues. Overall study findings and caveats: Recipient T cells and thymic progenitors that survived were the source of the high TCRbeta diversity seen at day 60 in some patients. Alpha-beta T cells about two months after transplant reportedly derived from several hundred expanded graft clones. The main origin of T-cell counts and diversity one year after transplant was newly produced T cells.

This clonotype has a count of ten or more. Its target is not known. Unique molecular identifiers were incorporated into the prepared TCRbeta library. MiXCR, applied by TCRdb to the PCR reads, yields one record per CDR3 protein. The table shows fewer than 350,000 distinct CDR3 sequences, with around 10% occurring only once. V usage is TRBV2 and J usage is TRBJ2-6; D gene ambiguous. Sequencing used peripheral blood, obtained 180 days after TCRalphabeta/CD19-depleted stem cell transplant. This sequence was found in a male patient under 10 years old who had a stem cell transplant for chronic granulomatous disease, so the T cells may come from the graft donor. The CDR3: CASSVRVSGANVLTF. Here the CDR3 DNA reads TGTGCCAGCAGTGTTAGGGTCTCTGGGGCCAACGTCCTGACTTTC. The whole variable domain, filled in from reference TRBV2 and TRBJ2-6, reads EPEVTQTPSHQVTQMGQEVILRCVPISNHLYFYWYRQILGQKVEFLVSFYNNEISEKSEIFDDQFSVERPDGSNFTLKIRSTKLEDSAMYFCASSVRVSGANVLTFGAGSRLTVL.